One T cell receptor (beta chain) is described in this entry. The CDR3 covers 13 residues. Deletions cut 0 bases from V and 6 bases from J, with 7 bases between. Germline V gene lookup returns CDR1 SGHKS and CDR2 YYEKEE (reference sequence). Participant ages covered roughly 18 to 89 years across 25 or so US areas. Exposed enrollees encountered a COVID-19 case at some point within 2 weeks before study entry. In the original analysis: Using reference gene primer amplification, nucleated cell counts were estimated. Here immunoSEQ multiplex PCR was the method, and the copy in TCRdb shows in-frame clones only, minus some. The D gene and trimming were derived from the DNA, and the V and J assignments and clone size from that table. In the table there are about 180,000 clones, 80% of which are singletons. The sample originates from a study of blood T cell repertoires in COVID-19. Study context: The United States, Italy and Spain provided the acute and convalescent COVID-19 samples.

This sequence joins TRBV5-5 and TRBJ1-5, with a tentative D call TRBD1 (5 bases). The material sequenced was PBMCs or T cells enriched from blood (not recorded which). The sequence was obtained from a man aged 55 to 70 who had been exposed to COVID-19. The CDR3, as DNA: TGTGCCAGCAGCTTGGAAGGGGCTCAGCCCCAGCATTTT. It specifies CASSLEGAQPQHF.